The 19 T cell receptor beta chains given below trace back to one sample, sequenced in a study of shared clonotypes between healthy human individuals. Using immunoSEQ multiplex PCR, the repertoire was profiled, and TCRdb retains in-frame clones only, with some absent. Of approximately 980,000 clones in the sample, more than 75% were seen once. Sequencing was done on a sample of memory CD4+ T cells sorted from blood. Subset here: CD45RA-negative fraction. The source of these receptors is a man younger than 35 in good health.

The genes are TRBV7-6 and TRBJ2-2, with 10 bases fitting TRBD1. The germline V gene has CDR1 SGHVS and CDR2 FNYEAQ. This CDR3 comprises 15 residues. With 5 bases clipped from V and 4 bases from J, the junction kept 4 bases outside the gene matches. This CDR3 reads CASSPWTGGTGELFF. The CDR3 DNA reads TGTGCCAGCAGCCCCTGGACAGGGGGCACCGGGGAGCTGTTTTTT.

This chain links TRBV6-5 with TRBJ2-3; D not certain. V was clipped by 7 bases and J by 3 bases, with 5 bases between them. This CDR3 has 11 residues. The germline gives CDR1 MNHEY, CDR2 SVGAGI. The DNA of the CDR3 is TGTGCCAGCACCAATACAGATACGCAGTATTTT. Protein product: CASTNTDTQYF.

The chain is built from TRBV28 and TRBJ2-1; perhaps TRBD1 as D (6 bases). The germline gives CDR1 MDHEN, CDR2 SYDVKM. The CDR3 loop spans 17 amino acids. The V and J ends lost 3 bases and 0 bases respectively, with 15 bases between them. CDR3 loop: CASSLATGPSSYNEQFF. DNA of the CDR3: TGTGCCAGCAGTTTGGCTACAGGGCCGAGCTCCTACAATGAGCAGTTCTTC.

Written as DNA, the CDR3 is TGTGCCAGCAGCATTGACAGGGGGCTCGGGGAGCAGTACTTC. Translating it yields CASSIDRGLGEQYF. The gene calls are TRBV7-9 and TRBJ2-7; 10 bases map to TRBD1. Trimming removed 5 bases from V and 7 bases from J; junction bases left unmatched: 8. The length of the CDR3 is 14 residues. The V gene's germline CDR1 is SEHNR and CDR2 FQNEAQ (reference sequence). Together with reference TRBV7-9 and TRBJ2-7, the CDR3 gives the full variable domain: DTGVSQNPRHKITKRGQNVTFRCDPISEHNRLYWYRQTLGQGPEFLTYFQNEAQLEKSRLLSDRFSAERPKGSFSTLEIQRTEQGDSAMYLCASSIDRGLGEQYFGPGTRLTVT.

This clone was detected ten times or more. This sequence joins TRBV7-9 and TRBJ2-7; possibly TRBD2 for D (5 bases). Germline CDR1 SEHNR, CDR2 FQNEAQ (reference sequence). The V and J ends lost 5 bases and 8 bases respectively, with 28 bases between them. This CDR3 is 17 amino acids long. The CDR3 nucleotides read TGTGCCAGCAGCCGAACCGGAGAAGCCGTCTCCTACGGGAAGCAGTACTTC. Its protein product is CASSRTGEAVSYGKQYF.

This clone occurred once. J is TRBJ1-4 and V is TRBV6-5; D is perhaps TRBD1 (6 bases). The CDR3 length is 16 residues. V was pared by 4 bases and J by 10 bases, with 22 bases between. Per the germline V gene, CDR1 is MNHEY and CDR2 is SVGAGI. In nucleotides, the CDR3 is TGTGCCAGCAGTTCCCTCCTGACAGGCGCAGTTCCAAAACTGTTTTTT. Its protein is CASSSLLTGAVPKLFF.

The CDR3 loop is CASSLSEAGGPWYEQYF. For the CDR3, the DNA is TGTGCCAGCAGCTTAAGCGAGGCGGGAGGGCCCTGGTACGAGCAGTACTTC. The chain is built from TRBV7-9 and TRBJ2-7, with 9 bases aligning to TRBD2. Per the germline V gene, CDR1 is SEHNR and CDR2 is FQNEAQ (reference sequence). V lost 2 bases and J lost 4; bases outside the gene matches: 12. The CDR3 is 17 amino acids.

This clone was observed once. Other DNA sequences in this specimen translate into the identical CDR3. The rearrangement joins TRBV5-6 to TRBJ2-7; D unresolved. Germline lookup yields CDR1 SGHDT and CDR2 YYEEEE. Trimming took off 0 bases at V and 2 bases at J, with 6 bases between the two ends. The length of the CDR3 is 13 residues. CDR3 protein: CASSLVSAYEQYF. The CDR3 DNA reads TGTGCCAGCAGCTTGGTTTCGGCCTACGAGCAGTACTTC.

J is TRBJ1-2 and V is TRBV7-2; the match to TRBD1 covers 7 bases. Germline CDR1 and CDR2: SGHTA and FQGNSA. The CDR3 has 13 residues. V shed 5 bases, J shed 8 bases, and the junction held 8 bases outside the gene matches. CDR3 in amino acids: CASSRQGGLGYTF. In DNA form, the CDR3 reads TGTGCCAGCAGCCGTCAAGGGGGCCTGGGCTACACCTTC.

The chain joins TRBV7-2 to TRBJ2-7; 9 positions match TRBD1. The CDR3 is made up of 15 amino acids. V dropped 5 bases and J dropped 2; count of bases not matched to a gene: 7. CDR1 is SGHTA, CDR2 FQGNSA, per germline. This chain's CDR3 is CASSPGTGIPYEQYF. CDR3 nucleotide sequence: TGTGCCAGCAGCCCCGGGACAGGGATCCCCTACGAGCAGTACTTC.

In its sample, this clone was seen once. V is TRBV7-8 and J is TRBJ2-7, with D possibly being TRBD1 or TRBD2 (6 bases each). V was shortened by 1 base and J by 5 bases, with 15 bases between the two germline ends. CDR1 SGHVS and CDR2 FQNEAQ come from the germline V gene. The CDR3 totals 15 residues. The CDR3 loop is CASSLVGGSFHEQYF. The DNA of the CDR3 is TGTGCCAGCAGCTTAGTCGGGGGCTCCTTCCACGAGCAGTACTTC.

V and J are TRBV6-1 and TRBJ2-7; TRBD2 is a possible D gene (5 bases). Germline values: CDR1 MNHNS, CDR2 SASEGT. CDR3 size: 14 residues. Trimming stripped 7 bases from V and 5 bases from J, with 18 bases between. CDR3 in amino acids: CASTLLRVINEQYF. CDR3 sequence (DNA): TGTGCCAGCACTCTTTTGCGGGTTATAAACGAGCAGTACTTC.

V is TRBV11-2 and J is TRBJ1-6; 7 bases match TRBD1. The trim removed 3 bases at V and 0 bases at J, leaving 8 bases unmatched. Germline V CDR1 and CDR2: SGHAT, FQNNGV. This CDR3 comprises 18 residues. CDR3 DNA: TGTGCCAGCAGCTTCAGGGGGAAGAGGAGCTCCTATAATTCACCCCTCCACTTT. This codes for CASSFRGKRSSYNSPLHF.

This chain uses TRBV7-3 with TRBJ2-5, with 7 bases lining up with TRBD2. The J segment lost 1 base and the V segment lost 3 bases, leaving 5 bases of the junction unmatched. Germline V gene lookup returns CDR1 SGHTA and CDR2 FQGTGA. The CDR3 sequence is 15 residues long. The CDR3 DNA reads TGTGCCAGCAGCTTTATAGCGGGCCCCCAAGAGACCCAGTACTTC. Translating it yields CASSFIAGPQETQYF.

This rearrangement joins TRBV7-2 to TRBJ2-7; D possibly matches TRBD1 or TRBD2 (6 bases each). The germline V gene encodes CDR1 SGHTA and CDR2 FQGNSA. The V gene lost 5 bases and the J gene lost 1 base, with 18 bases spanning the gap. The CDR3 is 16 amino acids. The CDR3 DNA follows: TGTGCCAGCAGCGGGGGGCCGGGGGACGGGTCCTACGAGCAGTACTTC. Protein sequence: CASSGGPGDGSYEQYF. Full variable domain (outside the CDR3, taken from reference TRBV7-2 and TRBJ2-7): GAGVSQSPSNKVTEKGKDVELRCDPISGHTALYWYRQSLGQGLEFLIYFQGNSAPDKSGLPSDRFSAERTGGSVSTLTIQRTQQEDSAVYLCASSGGPGDGSYEQYFGPGTRLTVT.

This clone was picked up a small number of times. This same CDR3 is encoded by further DNA sequences in the sample. V and J are TRBV11-2 and TRBJ1-6; tentatively, D is TRBD1 (5 bases). The CDR3 has 14 amino acids. V was cut by 5 bases and J by 9 bases, with 14 bases left in between. Germline lookup yields CDR1 SGHAT and CDR2 FQNNGV. The CDR3 sequence is CASSLQGGGSPLHF. Written as DNA, the CDR3 is TGTGCCAGCAGCCTTCAGGGTGGAGGTTCACCCCTCCACTTT. Drawing the rest from reference TRBV11-2 and TRBJ1-6, the complete variable domain is EAGVAQSPRYKIIEKRQSVAFWCNPISGHATLYWYQQILGQGPKLLIQFQNNGVVDDSQLPKDRFSAERLKGVDSTLKIQPAKLEDSAVYLCASSLQGGGSPLHFGNGTRLTVT.

The gene calls are TRBV2 and TRBJ1-1; TRBD1 might be the D (5 bases). Germline V gene lookup returns CDR1 SNHLY and CDR2 FYNNEI. This CDR3 has 15 amino acids. V shed 9 bases and J shed 1 base, with 18 bases lying between them. Written as DNA, the CDR3 is TGTGCCAGTTGCTTACTAGGGGCCCCGAACACTGAAGCTTTCTTT. It translates to CASCLLGAPNTEAFF.

The genes are TRBV5-5 and TRBJ1-2; 11 bases agree with TRBD1. The CDR3 sequence is 15 residues long. The germline V gene has CDR1 SGHKS and CDR2 YYEKEE (reference sequence). With V trimmed by 3 bases and J by 4 bases, 5 bases remained unmatched. The CDR3 loop reads CASSWGQGEGYGYTF. The CDR3 DNA is TGTGCCAGCAGCTGGGGACAGGGGGAAGGCTATGGCTACACCTTC. The complete variable domain, with remaining parts taken from reference TRBV5-5 and TRBJ1-2, reads DAGVTQSPTHLIKTRGQQVTLRCSPISGHKSVSWYQQVLGQGPQFIFQYYEKEERGRGNFPDRFSARQFPNYSSELNVNALLLGDSALYLCASSWGQGEGYGYTFGSGTRLTVV.

This chain joins TRBV5-1 and TRBJ2-7, with D unresolved. CDR3 length: 14 residues. Looked up from germline, CDR1 is SGHRS and CDR2 is YFSETQ. V was cut by 4 bases and J by 1 base, with 12 bases left in between. The CDR3 nucleotides read TGCGCCAGCAGCAACCCACAAGGATCCTACGAGCAGTACTTC. Translated, it gives CASSNPQGSYEQYF.